The rows below give T cell receptor beta chains drawn from one sample of a study of T cells in Graves' hyperthyroidism and ophthalmopathy. TCRdb re-called the multiplex PCR reads through MiXCR, storing one row per CDR3 protein. The sample shows about 620,000 distinct CDR3 sequences, around 15% of them seen only once. What was sequenced was blood. These receptors originate from a woman under 40 with Graves' hyperthyroidism. Both conserved end residues are trimmed from each CDR3.

v_gene | CDR3aa
TRBV9 | ASSVGNPGQDTQY
TRBV5-6 | ASSLGIGAYEQY
TRBV29-1 | SARVVYNEQF
TRBV18 | ASSPGSRETQY
TRBV27 | ASSLYGEGDQPQH
TRBV19 | ASSAGKGNEQF
TRBV5-5 | ASRVRDRGTMNTEAF
TRBV6-5 | ASSYLGLGKNIQY
TRBV11-3 | ASSPGRAKYEQY
TRBV20-1 | SARTGLAGSTDTQY
TRBV20-1 | SARDSTSGWDNEQF
TRBV7-9 | ASSLAGAGHTDTQY
TRBV4-3 | ASTGTALRGGELF
TRBV28 | ASSFRLTGGFETQY
TRBV12-3/TRBV12-4 | ASSADRNIQY
TRBV20-1 | SARPRGVRVGQY